This T cell receptor (beta chain) was observed in a study of graft-versus-host responses after intestinal transplantation. Study context: Induction using anti-thymocyte globulin, followed by tacrolimus and steroids for 3 to 4 years, was given to all recipients.

Here immunoSEQ multiplex PCR was the method, and the copy in TCRdb shows in-frame clones only, minus some. The data hold 96,000 or so clones, with roughly 90% observed a single time. Details on this clone: Its target is unknown.

Trimming cost V 5 bases and J 7 bases; bases outside gene matches: 8. CDR3 length equals 14 residues. Germline CDR1 SGHTA, CDR2 FQGNSA. This TCR was recovered from a human donor who received an intestinal transplant. The J gene is TRBJ2-5, the V gene TRBV7-2, with TRBD1 identical over 9 bases. Sequenced here: unstimulated CD4+ T cells sorted from spleen or lymph node cells, sampled before intestinal transplant. The CDR3 DNA sequence: TGTGCCAGCAGCCTAACAGGGGGCCCGGGGACCCAGTACTTC. Translated, it gives CASSLTGGPGTQYF.